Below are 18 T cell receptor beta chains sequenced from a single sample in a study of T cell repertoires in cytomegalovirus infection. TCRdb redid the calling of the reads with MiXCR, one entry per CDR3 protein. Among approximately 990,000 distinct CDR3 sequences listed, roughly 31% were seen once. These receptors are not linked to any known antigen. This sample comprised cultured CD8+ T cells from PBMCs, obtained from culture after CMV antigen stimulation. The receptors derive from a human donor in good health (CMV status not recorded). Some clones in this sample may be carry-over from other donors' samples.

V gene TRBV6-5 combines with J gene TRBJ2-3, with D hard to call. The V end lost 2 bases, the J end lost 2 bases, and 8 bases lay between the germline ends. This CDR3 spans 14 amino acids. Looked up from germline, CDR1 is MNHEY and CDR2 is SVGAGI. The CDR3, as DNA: TGTGCCAGCAGTTACGGCGTCTTCACAGATACGCAGTATTTT. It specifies CASSYGVFTDTQYF.

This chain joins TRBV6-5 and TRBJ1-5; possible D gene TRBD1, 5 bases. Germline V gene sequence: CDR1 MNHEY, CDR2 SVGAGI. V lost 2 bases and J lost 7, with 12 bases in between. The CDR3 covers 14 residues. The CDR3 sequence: CASSYQGTEQPQHF. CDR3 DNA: TGTGCCAGCAGTTACCAGGGTACGGAGCAGCCCCAGCATTTT.

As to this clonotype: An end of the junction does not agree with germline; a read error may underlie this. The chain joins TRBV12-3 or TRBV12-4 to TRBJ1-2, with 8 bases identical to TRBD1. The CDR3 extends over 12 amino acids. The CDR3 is CASSWTGYDYTF. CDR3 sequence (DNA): TGTGCCAGCAGTTGGACAGGGTATGACTACACCTTC.

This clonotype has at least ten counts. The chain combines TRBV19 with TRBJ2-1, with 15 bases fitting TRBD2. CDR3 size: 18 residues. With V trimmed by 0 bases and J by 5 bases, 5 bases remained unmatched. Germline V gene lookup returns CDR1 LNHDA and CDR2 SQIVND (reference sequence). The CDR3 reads CASSIEGLAGGPDNEQFF. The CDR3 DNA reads TGTGCCAGTAGTATAGAAGGACTAGCGGGGGGGCCAGACAATGAGCAGTTCTTC.

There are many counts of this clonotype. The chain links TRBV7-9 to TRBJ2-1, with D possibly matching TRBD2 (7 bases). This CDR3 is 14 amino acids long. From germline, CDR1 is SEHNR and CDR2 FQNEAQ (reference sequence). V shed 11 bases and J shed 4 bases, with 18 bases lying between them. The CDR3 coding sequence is TGTGCCTCAGGAGGCGGGGGCCAGTACAATGAGCAGTTCTTC. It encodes CASGGGGQYNEQFF.

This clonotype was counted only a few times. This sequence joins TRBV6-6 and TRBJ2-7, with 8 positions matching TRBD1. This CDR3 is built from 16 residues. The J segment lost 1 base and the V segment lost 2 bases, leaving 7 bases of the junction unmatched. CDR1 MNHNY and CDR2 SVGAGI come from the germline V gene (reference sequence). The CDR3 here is CASSYLPDRESYEQYF. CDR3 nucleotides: TGTGCCAGCAGTTACCTACCGGACAGGGAATCCTACGAGCAGTACTTC.

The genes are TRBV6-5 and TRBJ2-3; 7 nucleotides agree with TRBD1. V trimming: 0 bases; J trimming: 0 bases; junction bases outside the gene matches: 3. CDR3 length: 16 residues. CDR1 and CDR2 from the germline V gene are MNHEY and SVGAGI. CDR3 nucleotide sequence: TGTGCCAGCAGTTACTCGGGACAGTCTAGCACAGATACGCAGTATTTT. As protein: CASSYSGQSSTDTQYF.

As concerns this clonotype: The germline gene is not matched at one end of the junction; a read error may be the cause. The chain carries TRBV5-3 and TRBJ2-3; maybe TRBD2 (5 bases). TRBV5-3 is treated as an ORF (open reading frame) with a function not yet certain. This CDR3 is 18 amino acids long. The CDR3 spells CASSLAGRLKPSTDTQYF. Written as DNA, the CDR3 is TGTGCCAGCAGCTTGGCGGGCCGTTTAAAACCTAGCACAGATACGCAGTATTTT.

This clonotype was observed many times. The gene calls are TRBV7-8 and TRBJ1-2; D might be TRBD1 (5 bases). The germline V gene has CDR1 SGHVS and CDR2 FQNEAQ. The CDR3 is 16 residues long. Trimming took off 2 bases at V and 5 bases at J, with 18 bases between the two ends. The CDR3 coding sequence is TGTGCCAGCAGCTTATTAATAAGAACAGGAAATTATGGCTACACCTTC. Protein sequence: CASSLLIRTGNYGYTF.

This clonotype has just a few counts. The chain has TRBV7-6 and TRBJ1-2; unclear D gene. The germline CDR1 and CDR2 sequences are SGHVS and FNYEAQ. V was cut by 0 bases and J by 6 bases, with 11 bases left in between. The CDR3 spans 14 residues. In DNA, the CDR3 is TGTGCCAGCAGCTTAGCAGGACCTGGGGATGGCTACACCTTC. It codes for CASSLAGPGDGYTF.

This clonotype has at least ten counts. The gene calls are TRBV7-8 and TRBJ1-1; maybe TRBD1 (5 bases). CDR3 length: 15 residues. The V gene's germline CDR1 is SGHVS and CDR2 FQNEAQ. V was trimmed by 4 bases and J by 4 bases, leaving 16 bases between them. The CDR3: CASSSPGLKTTEAFF. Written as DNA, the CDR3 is TGTGCCAGCAGCTCTCCGGGACTTAAGACCACTGAAGCTTTCTTT.

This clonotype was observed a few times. The chain's CDR3 is CASSLSGTPSSGANVLTF. The CDR3 DNA sequence: TGTGCCAGCAGTTTATCGGGTACCCCGAGCTCTGGGGCCAACGTCCTGACTTTC. This chain joins TRBV27 and TRBJ2-6; D remains ambiguous. Germline V gives CDR1 MNHEY, CDR2 SMNVEV (reference sequence). The germline V and J ends were trimmed by 0 bases and 0 bases, with 12 bases remaining between them. There are 18 residues in the CDR3.

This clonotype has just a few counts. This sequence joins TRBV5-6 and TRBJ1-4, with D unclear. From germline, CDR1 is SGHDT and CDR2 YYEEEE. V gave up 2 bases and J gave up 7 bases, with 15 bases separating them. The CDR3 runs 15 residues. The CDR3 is CASSFEGSLSEKLFF. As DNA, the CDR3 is TGTGCCAGCAGCTTCGAAGGGTCATTGAGTGAAAAACTGTTTTTT.

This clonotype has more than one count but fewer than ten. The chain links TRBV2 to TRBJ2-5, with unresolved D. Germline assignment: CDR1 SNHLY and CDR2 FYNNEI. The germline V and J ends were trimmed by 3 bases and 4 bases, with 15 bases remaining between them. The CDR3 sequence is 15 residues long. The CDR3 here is CASSDRLSSGETQYF. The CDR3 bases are TGTGCCAGCAGTGATCGGCTATCATCGGGAGAGACCCAGTACTTC.

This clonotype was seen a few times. CDR3 DNA sequence: TGTGCCAGCAGTGAAGCGGACAGCAAGAATCAGCCCCAGCATTTT. It translates to CASSEADSKNQPQHF. This chain links TRBV2 with TRBJ1-5; a weak D match, TRBD1 (6 bases). Germline CDR1 is SNHLY and CDR2 is FYNNEI. V dropped 0 bases and J dropped 4 bases, with 10 bases sitting between them. The CDR3 runs to 15 residues.

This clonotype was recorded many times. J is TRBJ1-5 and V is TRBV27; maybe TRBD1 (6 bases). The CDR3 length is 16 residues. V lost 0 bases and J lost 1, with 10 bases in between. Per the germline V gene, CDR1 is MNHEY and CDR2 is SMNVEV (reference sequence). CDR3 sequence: CASSLSGGESNQPQHF. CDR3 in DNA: TGTGCCAGCAGTTTATCAGGGGGTGAAAGCAATCAGCCCCAGCATTTT.

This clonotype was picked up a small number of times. The CDR3 is CASSHADRPQHF. CDR3 coding DNA: TGTGCCAGCAGTCACGCGGACAGGCCCCAGCATTTT. This sequence joins TRBV6-2 or TRBV6-3 and TRBJ1-5; D is possibly TRBD1 (6 bases). From germline, CDR1 is MNHEY and CDR2 SVGEGT. The CDR3 consists of 12 residues. V lost 5 bases to trimming and J lost 9 bases, with 11 bases between them.

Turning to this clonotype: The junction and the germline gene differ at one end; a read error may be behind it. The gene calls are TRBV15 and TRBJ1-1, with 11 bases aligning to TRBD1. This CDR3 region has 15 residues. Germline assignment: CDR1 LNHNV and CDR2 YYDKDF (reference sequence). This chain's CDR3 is CVTSRGQGARTEAFF. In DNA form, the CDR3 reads TGTGTCACCAGCAGAGGACAGGGGGCGCGAACTGAAGCTTTCTTT.